This TCR beta chain emerged from a study of blood T cell repertoires in COVID-19. At the level of the study: The analysed material was cDNA or gDNA that came from T cells, B-cell-depleted T cells, or PBMCs.

Under the authors' procedure: Quantification of nucleated cells was approximated via reference gene primer amplification. The table came from immunoSEQ multiplex PCR; TCRdb's copy has only in-frame clones and leaves some out. That table gives V, J and clone size, and the DNA gave D and trimming. The table has approximately 300,000 clones, about nine tenths seen once. The CDR3 contains 15 residues. The V gene's germline CDR1 is SGDLS and CDR2 YYNGEE. Trimming at V came to 5 bases and at J to 6 bases, leaving 8 bases not matched to a gene. The clonotype originates from a woman aged 50 to 60 who had recovered from COVID-19. Sequenced: peripheral blood. V gene TRBV9 combines with J gene TRBJ1-5; the match to TRBD1 covers 10 bases. DNA for the CDR3: TGTGCCAGCAGTTTTTCCGGGACAGGGGCTCAGCCCCAGCATTTT. Amino acid sequence: CASSFSGTGAQPQHF.